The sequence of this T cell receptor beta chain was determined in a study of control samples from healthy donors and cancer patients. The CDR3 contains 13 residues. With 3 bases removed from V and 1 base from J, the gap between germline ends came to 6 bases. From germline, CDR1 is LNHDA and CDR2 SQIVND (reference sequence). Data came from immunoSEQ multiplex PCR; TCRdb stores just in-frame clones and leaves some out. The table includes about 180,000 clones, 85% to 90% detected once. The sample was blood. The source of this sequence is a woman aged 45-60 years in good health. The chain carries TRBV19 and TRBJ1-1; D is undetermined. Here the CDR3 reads CASSIKGNTEAFF. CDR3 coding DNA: TGTGCCAGTAGTATTAAGGGGAACACTGAAGCTTTCTTT.